A single sample gave rise to the 19 T cell receptor beta chains below, sequenced in a study of PD-1 blockade in classical Hodgkin lymphoma. Method: immunoSEQ multiplex PCR; TCRdb's copy keeps in-frame clones and lacks some. Here the sample spans tens of thousands of clones, approximately 64% being singletons. No patient escaped relapse after autologous stem cell transplantation, and brentuximab vedotin exposure varied. The specimen was peripheral blood mononuclear cells (PBMCs), collected at baseline. Every receptor here comes from a human donor with classical Hodgkin lymphoma.

This clone has just a few counts. The rearrangement uses TRBV30 and TRBJ1-1; D uncertain. The germline V gene has CDR1 GTSNPN and CDR2 SVGIG (reference sequence). The CDR3 length is 15 residues. V was cut by 1 base and J by 0 bases, with 12 bases left in between. The CDR3, as DNA: TGTGCCTGGAGTGCCCAAACTGCAATGAACACTGAAGCTTTCTTT. It is translated as CAWSAQTAMNTEAFF.

In this sample, this clone turned up once. The CDR3 reads CASSTKVDTEAFF. The CDR3, as DNA: TGTGCCAGCTCTACCAAGGTGGACACTGAAGCTTTCTTT. The genes are TRBV18 and TRBJ1-1, with D hard to call. There are 13 residues in the CDR3. V was pared by 6 bases and J by 3 bases, with 11 bases between. CDR1 KGHSH and CDR2 LQKENI come from the germline V gene.

This clone was detected once. The J gene is TRBJ2-6, the V gene TRBV13; the match to TRBD1 covers 9 bases. This CDR3 is built from 21 residues. J was trimmed by 4 bases and V by 5 bases; bases with no gene match: 21. Germline loops: CDR1 PRHDT, CDR2 FYEKMQ (reference sequence). CDR3 coding DNA: TGTGCCAGCAGCCGTATGTCACGGGACAGGGTTCAATCGTCCGGGGCCAACGTCCTGACTTTC. It yields the protein CASSRMSRDRVQSSGANVLTF. Combining the CDR3 with reference TRBV13 and TRBJ2-6 gives the whole variable domain AAGVIQSPRHLIKEKRETATLKCYPIPRHDTVYWYQQGPGQDPQFLISFYEKMQSDKGSIPDRFSAQQFSDYHSELNMSSLELGDSALYFCASSRMSRDRVQSSGANVLTFGAGSRLTVL.

Here the CDR3 reads CASSYAGEKTDTQYF. CDR3 nucleotides: TGTGCCAGCAGTTACGCGGGAGAGAAAACAGATACGCAGTATTTT. V is TRBV6-5 and J is TRBJ2-3; 7 nucleotides align to TRBD2. The CDR3 covers 15 residues. Germline CDR1 reads MNHEY; CDR2 reads SVGAGI. V was clipped by 2 bases and J by 3 bases; unmatched bases: 5.

This clone was detected only a few times. The CDR3 reads CASSFLLTGLSNLYYNEQFF. DNA for the CDR3: TGTGCCAGCAGTTTTCTACTGACTGGGCTATCCAATCTTTACTACAATGAGCAGTTCTTC. The rearrangement uses TRBV28 and TRBJ2-1; the D is unclear. The CDR3 totals 20 residues. Germline CDR1 MDHEN, CDR2 SYDVKM. Trimming stripped 3 bases from V and 3 bases from J, with 27 bases between.

The chain is built from TRBV7-2 and TRBJ2-2; D unresolved. The germline V gene encodes CDR1 SGHTA and CDR2 FQGNSA. Deletions cut 5 bases from V and 7 bases from J, with 8 bases between. The CDR3 is made up of 12 amino acids. For the CDR3, the DNA is TGTGCCAGCAGCCTTATAATCGGGGAGCTGTTTTTT. This encodes CASSLIIGELFF.

This sequence joins TRBV19 and TRBJ1-5; D may be TRBD1 (5 bases). The germline V gene encodes CDR1 LNHDA and CDR2 SQIVND (reference sequence). The V end was cut by 7 bases, the J end by 7 bases, with 23 bases between. CDR3 length: 16 amino acids. CDR3 coding DNA: TGTGCCAGTACCCCCATCGAGCGCGGGGGAATGCAGCCCCAGCATTTT. Protein product: CASTPIERGGMQPQHF. Combining the CDR3 with reference TRBV19 and TRBJ1-5 gives the whole variable domain DGGITQSPKYLFRKEGQNVTLSCEQNLNHDAMYWYRQDPGQGLRLIYYSQIVNDFQKGDIAEGYSVSREKKESFPLTVTSAQKNPTAFYLCASTPIERGGMQPQHFGDGTRLSIL.

The rearrangement links TRBV6-6 to TRBJ1-1; D possibly corresponds to TRBD1 (5 bases). Germline loops: CDR1 MNHNY, CDR2 SVGAGI (reference sequence). The CDR3 has 13 residues. The CDR3 region is CARRTDMNTEAFF. The DNA of the CDR3 is TGTGCTCGGAGGACGGACATGAACACTGAAGCTTTCTTT.

The chain employs TRBV7-9 and TRBJ2-7; TRBD2 matches 7 bases. Per germline, CDR1 SEHNR and CDR2 FQNEAQ (reference sequence). V trimming: 6 bases; J trimming: 9 bases; junction bases outside the gene matches: 17. The CDR3 has 15 residues. This chain's CDR3 is CASSRGRVEREGQYF. The CDR3 region has the DNA TGTGCCAGCAGTAGAGGACGTGTCGAGCGGGAAGGGCAGTACTTC.

This sequence joins TRBV6-5 and TRBJ1-2; D is unresolved. Germline V CDR1 and CDR2: MNHEY, SVGAGI. This CDR3 is 13 amino acids long. The V and J ends lost 5 bases and 6 bases respectively, with 13 bases between them. CDR3 nucleotides: TGTGCCAGCAGTCGGTCAGGTGCGAATGGCTACACCTTC. Amino acid sequence: CASSRSGANGYTF.

This clone was detected only a few times. The same CDR3 arises from other DNA sequences in this sample as well. CDR3 region: CASSVEGRSTDTQYF. The CDR3, as DNA: TGTGCCAGCAGCGTAGAAGGCCGCAGCACAGATACGCAGTATTTT. The gene calls are TRBV9 and TRBJ2-3; D gene unclear. Germline-derived CDR1 and CDR2 are SGDLS and YYNGEE. CDR3 length: 15 amino acids. V was pared by 0 bases and J by 0 bases, with 8 bases between.

V is TRBV4-3 and J is TRBJ2-5; a possible D gene is TRBD2 (6 bases). The V gene's germline CDR1 is LGHNA and CDR2 YSLEER. Trimming pared 0 bases from V and 2 bases from J, leaving 16 bases between. This CDR3 region has 17 residues. CDR3 residues: CASSQERQYGGQETQYF. In DNA, the CDR3 is TGCGCCAGCAGCCAAGAACGTCAATATGGGGGGCAAGAGACCCAGTACTTC.

V and J are TRBV25-1 and TRBJ2-1; 8 bases map to TRBD2. CDR1 is MGHDK and CDR2 is SYGVNS in the germline V gene. CDR3 length: 14 amino acids. Germline trimming cut 7 bases from V and 4 bases from J; bases unmatched to any gene: 6. Here the CDR3 DNA reads TGTGCCAGCAATTTGCGGGGGGCTTACAATGAGCAGTTCTTC. Translated, it gives CASNLRGAYNEQFF.

J is TRBJ2-1 and V is TRBV4-3; 7 bases align to TRBD2. J lost 9 bases, V lost 0 bases, and 5 bases had no gene match. Germline CDR1 and CDR2: LGHNA and YSLEER. The CDR3 consists of 14 residues. The CDR3 sequence is CASSQDRSGGEQFF. CDR3 sequence (DNA): TGCGCCAGCAGCCAAGACCGCTCGGGGGGTGAGCAGTTCTTC.

The chain combines TRBV4-3 with TRBJ2-3, with TRBD1 matching 12 bases. Germline trimming cut 0 bases from V and 5 bases from J; bases unmatched to any gene: 6. The germline gives CDR1 LGHNA, CDR2 YSLEER. This CDR3 is 17 amino acids long. The CDR3: CASSQDRDRGRGDTQYF. The CDR3 nucleotides are TGCGCCAGCAGCCAAGACCGGGACAGGGGGCGGGGAGATACGCAGTATTTT.

This clone was detected once. V and J are TRBV27 and TRBJ2-1; D perhaps matches TRBD1 (5 bases). The CDR3 contains 14 residues. The V end was cut by 7 bases, the J end by 5 bases, with 15 bases between. CDR1 is MNHEY and CDR2 is SMNVEV in the germline V gene (reference sequence). Here the CDR3 reads CASIGLGVNNEQFF. For the CDR3, the DNA is TGTGCCAGCATAGGTTTAGGGGTGAACAATGAGCAGTTCTTC.

This clone appeared once. The V and J genes are TRBV29-1 and TRBJ1-2, with D hard to call. The V end lost 3 bases, the J end lost 0 bases, and 8 bases lay between the germline ends. Germline CDR1 reads SQVTM; CDR2 reads ANQGSEA. The CDR3 has 13 amino acids. CDR3 region: CSVDIQANYGYTF. The CDR3 DNA is TGCAGCGTTGACATTCAAGCTAACTATGGCTACACCTTC. The full variable domain, rest sourced from reference TRBV29-1 and TRBJ1-2, is SAVISQKPSRDICQRGTSLTIQCQVDSQVTMMFWYRQQPGQSLTLIATANQGSEATYESGFVIDKFPISRPNLTFSTLTVSNMSPEDSSIYLCSVDIQANYGYTFGSGTRLTVV.

The V call is TRBV18, the J call TRBJ2-5; D uncertain. V was trimmed by 1 base and J by 5 bases, leaving 8 bases between them. CDR3 length: 13 residues. The germline V gene encodes CDR1 KGHSH and CDR2 LQKENI. CDR3: CASSPLGYETQYF. The DNA for the CDR3 is TGTGCCAGCTCACCACTAGGTTATGAGACCCAGTACTTC.

This sequence joins TRBV4-3 and TRBJ2-2; tentatively, D is TRBD2 (6 bases). The V gene's germline CDR1 is LGHNA and CDR2 YSLEER. CDR3 length: 17 amino acids. V lost 2 bases to trimming and J lost 3 bases, with 16 bases between them. The CDR3 DNA reads as TGCGCCAGCAGCCAAAACCCCCCCAGCGGGTACACCGGGGAGCTGTTTTTT. This gives the protein CASSQNPPSGYTGELFF.